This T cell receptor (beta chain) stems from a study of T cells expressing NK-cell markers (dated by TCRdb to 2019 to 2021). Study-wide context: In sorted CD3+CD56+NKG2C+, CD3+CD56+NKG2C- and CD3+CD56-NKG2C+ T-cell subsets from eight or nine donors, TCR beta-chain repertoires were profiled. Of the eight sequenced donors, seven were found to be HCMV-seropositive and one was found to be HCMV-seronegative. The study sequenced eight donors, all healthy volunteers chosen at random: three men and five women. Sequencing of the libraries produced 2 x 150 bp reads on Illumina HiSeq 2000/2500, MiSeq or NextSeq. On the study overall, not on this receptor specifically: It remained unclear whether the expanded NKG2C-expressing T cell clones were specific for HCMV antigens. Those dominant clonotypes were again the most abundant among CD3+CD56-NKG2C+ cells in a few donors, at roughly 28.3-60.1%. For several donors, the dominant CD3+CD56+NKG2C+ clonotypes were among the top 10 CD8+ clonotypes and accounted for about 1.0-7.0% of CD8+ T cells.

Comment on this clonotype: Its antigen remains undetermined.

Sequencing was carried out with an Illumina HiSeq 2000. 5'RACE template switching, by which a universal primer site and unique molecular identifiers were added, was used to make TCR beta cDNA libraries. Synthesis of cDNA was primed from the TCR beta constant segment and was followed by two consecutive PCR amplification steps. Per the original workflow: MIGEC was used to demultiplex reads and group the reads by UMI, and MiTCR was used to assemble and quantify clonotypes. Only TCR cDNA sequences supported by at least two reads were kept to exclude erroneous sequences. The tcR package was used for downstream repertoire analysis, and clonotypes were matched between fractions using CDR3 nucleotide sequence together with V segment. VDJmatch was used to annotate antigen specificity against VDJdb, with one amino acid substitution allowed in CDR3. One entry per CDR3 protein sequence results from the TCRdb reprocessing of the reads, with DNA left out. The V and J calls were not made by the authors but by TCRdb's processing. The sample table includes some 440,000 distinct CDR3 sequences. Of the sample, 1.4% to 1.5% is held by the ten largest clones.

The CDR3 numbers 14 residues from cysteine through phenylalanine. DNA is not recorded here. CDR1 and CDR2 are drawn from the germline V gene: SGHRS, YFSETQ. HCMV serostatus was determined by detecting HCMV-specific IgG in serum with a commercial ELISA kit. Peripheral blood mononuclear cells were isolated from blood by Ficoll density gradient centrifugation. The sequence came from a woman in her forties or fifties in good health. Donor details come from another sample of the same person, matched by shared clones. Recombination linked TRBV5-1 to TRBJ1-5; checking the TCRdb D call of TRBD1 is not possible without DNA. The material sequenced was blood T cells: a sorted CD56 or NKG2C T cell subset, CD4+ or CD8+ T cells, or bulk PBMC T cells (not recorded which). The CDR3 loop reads CASSKGDSNQPQHF.